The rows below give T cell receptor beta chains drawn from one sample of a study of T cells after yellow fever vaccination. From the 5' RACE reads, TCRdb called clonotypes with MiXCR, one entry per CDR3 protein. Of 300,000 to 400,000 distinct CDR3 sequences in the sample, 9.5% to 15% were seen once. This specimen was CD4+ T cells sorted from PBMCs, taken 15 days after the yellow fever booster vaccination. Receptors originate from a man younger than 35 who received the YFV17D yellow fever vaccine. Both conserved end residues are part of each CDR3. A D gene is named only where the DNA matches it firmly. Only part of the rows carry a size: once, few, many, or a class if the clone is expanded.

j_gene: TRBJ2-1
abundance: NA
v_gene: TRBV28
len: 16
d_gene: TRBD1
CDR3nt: TGTGCCAGCAGTTTATCCTCAGGGGGCGGATACAATGAGCAGTTCTTC
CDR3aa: CASSLSSGGGYNEQFF

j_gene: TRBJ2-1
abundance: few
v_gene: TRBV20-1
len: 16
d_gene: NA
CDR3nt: TGCAGTGCTAGAGAGAGGCGGCGCCCAACGCGGGATGAGCAGTTCTTC
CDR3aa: CSARERRRPTRDEQFF

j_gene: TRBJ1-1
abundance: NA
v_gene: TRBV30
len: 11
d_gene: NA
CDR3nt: TGTGCCTGGAGTCTTAACCGTTACGCTTTCTTT
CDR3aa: CAWSLNRYAFF

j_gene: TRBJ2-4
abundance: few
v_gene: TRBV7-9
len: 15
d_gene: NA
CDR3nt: TGTGCCAGCAGCTTAGATAACCGAGCTGGGGACATTCAGTACTTC
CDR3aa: CASSLDNRAGDIQYF

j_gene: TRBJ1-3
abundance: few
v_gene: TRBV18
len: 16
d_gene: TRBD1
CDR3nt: TGTGCCAGCTCCCCCGCGACAGGGGCTGGAGGAAACACCATATATTTT
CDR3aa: CASSPATGAGGNTIYF

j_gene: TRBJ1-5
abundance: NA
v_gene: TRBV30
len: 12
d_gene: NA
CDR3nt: TGTGCCTGGAGTCTACAAACGGGGCCCCAGCATTTT
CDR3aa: CAWSLQTGPQHF

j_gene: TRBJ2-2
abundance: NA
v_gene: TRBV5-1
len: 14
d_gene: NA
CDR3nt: TGCGCCAGCAGGGTTGGACCGAACACCGGGGAGCTGTTTTTT
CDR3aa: CASRVGPNTGELFF

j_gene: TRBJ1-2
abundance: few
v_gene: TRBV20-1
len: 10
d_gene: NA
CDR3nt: TGCAGTGTCGGCAGGTATGGCTACACCTTC
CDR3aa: CSVGRYGYTF

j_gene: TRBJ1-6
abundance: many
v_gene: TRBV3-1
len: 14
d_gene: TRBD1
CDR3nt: TGTGCCAGCAGCTACGGGACAGGGGATTCACCCCTCCACTTT
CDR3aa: CASSYGTGDSPLHF

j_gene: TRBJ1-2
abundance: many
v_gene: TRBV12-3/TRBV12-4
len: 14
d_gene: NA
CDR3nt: TGTGCCAGCAGTCCCGGACGGGAGCAGCGTGGCTACACCTTC
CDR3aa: CASSPGREQRGYTF

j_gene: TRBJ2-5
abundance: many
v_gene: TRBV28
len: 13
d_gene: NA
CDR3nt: TGTGCCAGCAGTTGGGGGGCCCAAGAGACCCAGTACTTC
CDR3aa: CASSWGAQETQYF

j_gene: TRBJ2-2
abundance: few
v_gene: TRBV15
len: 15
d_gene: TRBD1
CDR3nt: TGTGCCACCAGCAGCAGTTTAACAGGGGTCGGGGAGCTGTTTTTT
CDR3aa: CATSSSLTGVGELFF

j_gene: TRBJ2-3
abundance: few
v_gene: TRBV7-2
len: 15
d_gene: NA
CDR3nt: TGTGCCAGCAGCTCGCTTGGCCAGCCCACAGATACGCAGTATTTT
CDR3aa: CASSSLGQPTDTQYF

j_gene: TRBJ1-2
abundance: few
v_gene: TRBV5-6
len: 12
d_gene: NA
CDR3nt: TGTGCCAGCAGCGGGGGTGCTAATGGCTACACCTTC
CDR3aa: CASSGGANGYTF

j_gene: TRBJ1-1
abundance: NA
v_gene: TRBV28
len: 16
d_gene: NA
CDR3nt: TGTGCCAGCAGTTTAGGGGGTATCGGTAAAAACACTGAAGCTTTCTTT
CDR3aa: CASSLGGIGKNTEAFF

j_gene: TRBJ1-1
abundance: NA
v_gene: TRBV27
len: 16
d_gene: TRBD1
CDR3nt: TGTGCCAGCAGTTCAATAGCAACGGGACAGGGTCTGAGAGCTTTCTTT
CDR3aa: CASSSIATGQGLRAFF

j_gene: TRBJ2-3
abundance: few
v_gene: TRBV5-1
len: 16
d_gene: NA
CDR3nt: TGCGCCAGCAGCTTGGCTCCCGGGGCTAGCACAGATACGCAGTATTTT
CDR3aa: CASSLAPGASTDTQYF

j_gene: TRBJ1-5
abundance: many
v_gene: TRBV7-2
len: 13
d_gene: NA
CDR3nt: TGTGCCAGCAGCTCGAACAGAAATCAGCCCCAGCATTTT
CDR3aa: CASSSNRNQPQHF

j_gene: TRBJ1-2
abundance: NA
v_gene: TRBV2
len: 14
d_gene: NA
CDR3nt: TGTGCCAGCAGTGAAAGGGACGCTAGGGAGTCCTGCACCTTC
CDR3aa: CASSERDARESCTF